This T cell receptor beta chain was found in a study of response to subunit inactivated influenza vaccine. The CDR3 has 12 residues. Trimming removed 5 bases from V and 7 bases from J, with 12 bases in between. Remarks on this clonotype: The target antigen is unknown.

Study-level findings and limits: Every seasonal influenza vaccination brings in few new T cells, the authors suggested.

TCRdb reprocessed the RT-PCR reads with MiXCR, giving one entry per CDR3 protein. The table lists about 190,000 distinct CDR3 sequences, around 15% of them singletons. Here the sequenced sample was CD8+ T cells sorted from PBMCs, taken more than 4 days after vaccination. The clonotype originates from a man aged 45 to 65 who received an inactivated influenza vaccine. This chain connects TRBV12-3 or TRBV12-4 to TRBJ2-7, with a tentative D call TRBD1 (5 bases). CDR3 loop: CASSPGNPEQYF. The CDR3 DNA reads as TGTGCCAGCAGTCCAGGGAATCCTGAGCAGTACTTC.